The present T cell receptor beta chain was sequenced within a study of regulatory T cells in long-lasting Graves disease. Findings and caveats of the study: The number of shared public clonotypes was higher in persistent patients (fewer than 3,000) than new patients (966). Preferential use of TRBV28, TRBJ1-2 and TRBJ2-5 was seen in persistent disease.

The germline V gene has CDR1 KGHSH and CDR2 LQKENI. The CDR3 is 16 amino acids. The germline V and J ends were trimmed by 5 bases and 7 bases, with 23 bases remaining between them. Arm-PCR of CDR3 regions with iRepertoire HTBI primers generated TCR beta libraries. Per the original data handling: Across the samples, identification revealed 60 to 75 TRBV and 15 or so TRBJ segments. TCRdb ran MiXCR on the multiplex PCR reads and lists one entry per CDR3 protein. These V and J calls originate from TCRdb's pipeline instead of the authors' own analysis. The sample holds around 240,000 distinct CDR3 sequences, approximately 18% seen once. The time point: newly diagnosed GD, antithyroid drugs for less than 3 months. PBMC-derived RNA was used for the TCR library. Blood from the periphery, approximately 9 milliliters in all, was drawn into EDTA tubes. This clonotype has a count of ten or more. Its specificity is unknown.

These same records also appear under a second study, on T cells in Graves' hyperthyroidism and ophthalmopathy.

The chain combines TRBV18 with TRBJ1-2, with D possibly TRBD1 on 6 matching bases. This receptor was taken from a woman in her thirties with Graves disease. The sample was peripheral blood mononuclear cells (PBMCs), taken at new diagnosis, from a patient treated with antithyroid drugs. CDR3 sequence reads: CASSSPVRGGSGGYTF. CDR3 in DNA: TGTGCCAGCTCATCCCCCGTGAGGGGGGGGTCCGGTGGCTACACCTTC.